This TCR beta chain derives from a study of molecular identifiers for immune sequencing clone quantification. As for this clonotype: Its antigen is currently unknown.

TCRdb passed the PCR reads through MiXCR, listing each CDR3 protein once. This table has about 98,000 distinct CDR3 sequences, less than 35% appearing once. Study-level findings and limits: Amid 750,000 to 1,000,000 naive cells, spiked Jurkat TCR RNA from one cell was reportedly still detectable.

The sequence derives from a human donor in good health. Some libraries in this study had Jurkat cell RNA spiked in. Specimen: naive CD8+ T cells from blood, with Jurkat cell RNA spiked in. As to subset: FACS-sorted CD8+CD4-CCR7+CD45RA+ naive T cells.

CDR3 in DNA: TGTGCCAGCTGGGTGACAGGGGGCGCACTAGCGGGAGAACATGAGCAGTTCTTC. Translating it yields CASWVTGGALAGEHEQFF. The V call is TRBV2, the J call TRBJ2-1; weak D call: TRBD2 (11 bases). Trimming stripped 8 bases from V and 8 bases from J, with 31 bases between. Germline assignment: CDR1 SNHLY and CDR2 FYNNEI. The CDR3 length is 18 residues.